This T cell receptor (beta chain) comes out of a study of T-cell reconstitution after alpha-beta-depleted transplantation in children. Study-level results: Surviving recipient T cells and intrathymic progenitors accounted for some patients' high TCRbeta diversity at day 60.

The TCRbeta library incorporated unique molecular identifiers. Each CDR3 protein is one row after TCRdb ran MiXCR on the PCR reads. Counted here are under 3,500 distinct CDR3 sequences, about 20% occurring once; the ten biggest clones make up approximately 40%. There are many counts of this clonotype. As yet, its antigen is unknown. Germline V CDR1 and CDR2: DFQATT, SNEGSKA (reference sequence). The CDR3 length is 14 residues. The V and J ends lost 2 bases and 6 bases, in that order; junction bases with no gene match: 3. The TCR was taken from a female patient younger than 18 who had a stem cell transplant for acute lymphoblastic leukemia, so the T cells may come from the graft donor. The source material was PBMCs, mostly from graft donor cells, sampled 60 days after TCRalphabeta/CD19-depleted stem cell transplant. The rearrangement joins TRBV20-1 to TRBJ1-6; the match to TRBD1 covers 8 bases. The CDR3 DNA reads TGCAGTGCTAGAAGGACAGGGACTAATTCACCCCTCCACTTT. As protein: CSARRTGTNSPLHF.